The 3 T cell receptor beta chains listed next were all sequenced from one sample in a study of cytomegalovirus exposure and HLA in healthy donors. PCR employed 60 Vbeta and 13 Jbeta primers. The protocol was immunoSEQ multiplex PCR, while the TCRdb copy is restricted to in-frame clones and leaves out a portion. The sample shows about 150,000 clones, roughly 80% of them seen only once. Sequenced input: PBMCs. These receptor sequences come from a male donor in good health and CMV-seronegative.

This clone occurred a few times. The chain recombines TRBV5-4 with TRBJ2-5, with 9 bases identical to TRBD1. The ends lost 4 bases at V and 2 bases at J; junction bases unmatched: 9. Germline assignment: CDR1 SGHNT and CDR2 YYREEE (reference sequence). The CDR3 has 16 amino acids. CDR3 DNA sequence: TGTGCCAGCAGCCTCGCACTGGACAGGGGTCAAGAGACCCAGTACTTC. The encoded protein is CASSLALDRGQETQYF.

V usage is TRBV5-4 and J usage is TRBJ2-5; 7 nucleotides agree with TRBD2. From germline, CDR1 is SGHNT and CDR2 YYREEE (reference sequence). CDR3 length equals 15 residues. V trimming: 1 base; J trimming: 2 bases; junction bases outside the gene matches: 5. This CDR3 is CASSLFLADQETQYF. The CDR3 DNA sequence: TGTGCCAGCAGCTTGTTTCTAGCGGATCAAGAGACCCAGTACTTC.

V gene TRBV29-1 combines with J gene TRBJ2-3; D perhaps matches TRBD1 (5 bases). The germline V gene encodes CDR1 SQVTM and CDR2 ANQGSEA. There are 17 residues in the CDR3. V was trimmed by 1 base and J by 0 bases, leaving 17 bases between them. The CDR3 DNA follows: TGCAGCGTTGAAGTTAATCTCGGACACACAAGCACAGATACGCAGTATTTT. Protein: CSVEVNLGHTSTDTQYF.